These T cell receptor beta chains were read from a single sample in a study of blood T cell repertoires in COVID-19. The protocol was immunoSEQ multiplex PCR, while the TCRdb copy is restricted to in-frame clones and leaves out a portion. The sample includes 17,000 or so clones, 65% to 85% of them seen just once. Sequencing input: peripheral blood. The receptors shown here come from a middle-aged man with active or convalescent COVID-19. The CDR3 runs from the conserved cysteine through the conserved F or W. The D gene is left open where the match is weak. A row's size may be missing; if present it is once, few, many or a size class.

>TRBV28|NA|TRBJ1-1|NA
CASTKGGGQRDGAFF
TGTGCCAGTACGAAGGGGGGAGGGCAGCGGGACGGAGCTTTCTTT
>TRBV9|NA|TRBJ1-1|TRBD1
CASTRTGANTEAFF
TGTGCCAGCACCAGAACAGGGGCGAACACTGAAGCTTTCTTT
>TRBV2|NA|TRBJ1-2|NA
CASSTENYGYTF
TGTGCCAGCTCGACAGAAAACTATGGCTACACCTTC
>TRBV2|NA|TRBJ2-1|TRBD2
CASSDGLAGGVNEQFF
TGTGCCAGCAGTGATGGACTAGCGGGGGGGGTCAATGAGCAGTTCTTC
>TRBV6-4|NA|TRBJ2-1|NA
CASSPLGLGEVEQFF
TGTGCCAGCAGTCCCTTGGGGCTAGGGGAGGTTGAGCAGTTCTTC
>TRBV30|NA|TRBJ1-2|NA
CAWSLGGGYTF
TGTGCCTGGAGTCTAGGGGGAGGCTACACCTTC
>TRBV27|NA|TRBJ2-7|TRBD1
CASRIYPDRGEQYF
TGTGCCAGCAGAATATACCCGGACAGGGGCGAGCAGTACTTC
>TRBV5-4|NA|TRBJ2-1|NA
CASAKWGAGYNEQFF
TGTGCCAGCGCTAAATGGGGAGCAGGATACAATGAGCAGTTCTTC
>TRBV6-6|NA|TRBJ2-7|NA
CASSYPLTQGSEQYF
TGTGCCAGCAGTTACCCTTTGACACAGGGATCCGAGCAGTACTTC
>TRBV7-2|few|TRBJ1-1|TRBD1
CASSSIPGTGAFF
TGTGCCAGCAGCTCTATTCCAGGGACAGGGGCTTTCTTT
>TRBV7-3|NA|TRBJ1-1|NA
CASSSGPTGGTEAFF
TGTGCCAGCAGCTCTGGACCGACAGGAGGCACTGAAGCTTTCTTT
>TRBV6-6|few|TRBJ1-6|TRBD1
CASSSLTGSNSPLHF
TGTGCCAGCAGTTCTTTGACAGGGAGCAATTCACCCCTCCACTTT
>TRBV3-1/TRBV3-2|NA|TRBJ2-7|NA
CASSQVQAYEQYF
TGTGCCAGCAGCCAAGTCCAGGCCTACGAGCAGTACTTC
>TRBV28|once|TRBJ1-5|NA
CASSLWGRGRNQPQHF
TGTGCCAGCAGTTTATGGGGCAGGGGCCGGAATCAGCCCCAGCATTTT
>TRBV12-3/TRBV12-4|NA|TRBJ1-3|NA
CASSPQLGNTIYF
TGTGCCAGCAGTCCTCAACTTGGAAACACCATATATTTT
>TRBV6-1|NA|TRBJ2-3|TRBD2
CASSESRAGGHF
TGTGCCAGCAGTGAATCCAGGGCGGGGGGGCATTTT
>TRBV9|NA|TRBJ1-1|TRBD1
CASSARGQGEAFF
TGTGCCAGCAGCGCCCGGGGACAGGGGGAAGCTTTCTTT
>TRBV5-1|NA|TRBJ1-3|TRBD1
CASSLGQASSGNTIYF
TGCGCCAGCAGCCTTGGACAGGCGAGCTCTGGAAACACCATATATTTT
>TRBV18|NA|TRBJ1-4|TRBD1
CASSPGTALEKLFF
TGTGCCAGCTCACCAGGGACAGCCCTGGAAAAACTGTTTTTT
>TRBV7-2|NA|TRBJ1-2|TRBD1
CASSSAGTGTQGYTF
TGTGCCAGCAGCTCCGCCGGGACAGGGACGCAGGGCTACACCTTC
>TRBV29-1|NA|TRBJ1-2|NA
CSESTVGNYGYTF
TGCAGCGAGAGCACAGTGGGTAACTATGGCTACACCTTC
>TRBV6-5|NA|TRBJ1-5|NA
CASSLSGYQPQHF
TGTGCCAGCAGTCTTTCGGGGTATCAGCCCCAGCATTTT
>TRBV4-1|NA|TRBJ2-3|NA
CASSQVPLGGRGDTQYF
TGCGCCAGCAGCCAAGTCCCTCTGGGGGGGCGGGGAGATACGCAGTATTTT
>TRBV19|few|TRBJ2-7|NA
CASSSRDLAYEQYF
TGTGCCAGTAGTAGCCGGGACTTAGCCTACGAGCAGTACTTC
>TRBV7-6|NA|TRBJ2-7|NA
CASSLQGFGEQYF
TGTGCCAGCAGCTTGCAGGGCTTCGGGGAGCAGTACTTC
>TRBV6-1|NA|TRBJ2-5|TRBD1
CASSEWGQASGETQYF
TGTGCCAGCAGTGAATGGGGACAGGCGTCGGGGGAGACCCAGTACTTC
>TRBV4-2|NA|TRBJ1-1|TRBD1
CASSQGPQTGWPEAFF
TGTGCCAGCAGCCAGGGACCTCAGACAGGGTGGCCTGAAGCTTTCTTT
>TRBV7-3|NA|TRBJ1-1|TRBD1
CASSLNPTGAGTEAFF
TGTGCCAGCAGCTTAAACCCGACAGGGGCGGGAACTGAAGCTTTCTTT
>TRBV2|NA|TRBJ2-3|NA
CASRGGLTTDTQYF
TGTGCCAGCAGGGGAGGACTTACCACAGATACGCAGTATTTT
>TRBV9|NA|TRBJ2-7|NA
CASSVGSGTTIYEQYF
TGTGCCAGCAGCGTAGGATCAGGGACAACCATCTACGAGCAGTACTTC
>TRBV5-6|NA|TRBJ2-1|NA
CASRVADEQFF
TGTGCCAGCAGGGTGGCCGATGAGCAGTTCTTC
>TRBV6-4|NA|TRBJ1-1|NA
CASSEGGIRSEAFF
TGTGCCAGCAGTGAGGGAGGGATACGATCTGAAGCTTTCTTT
>TRBV19|NA|TRBJ1-2|NA
CASSPKSRFFTF
TGTGCCAGCTCCCCAAAATCTAGGTTTTTCACCTTC
>TRBV5-1|NA|TRBJ2-1|TRBD1
CASSSRQGVYNEQFF
TGCGCCAGCAGCTCAAGACAGGGGGTCTACAATGAGCAGTTCTTC
>TRBV5-1|NA|TRBJ2-7|TRBD1
CASSLRQGAHEQYF
TGCGCCAGCAGCTTGAGACAGGGGGCCCACGAGCAGTACTTC
>TRBV5-6|once|TRBJ2-5|NA
CASAGLTETQYF
TGTGCCAGCGCAGGGTTGACGGAGACCCAGTACTTC